Listed below are T cell receptor beta chains from one sample, sequenced in a study of blood T cell repertoires in COVID-19. Measured with immunoSEQ multiplex PCR; TCRdb has only the in-frame clones, and not every one. The table includes a few hundred thousand clones, less than 90% detected once. Specimen: peripheral blood. All receptors come from an older woman with COVID-19, enrolled during active disease. CDR3s include the opening cysteine and the closing phenylalanine or tryptophan. The order of the fields is clone size, J gene, D gene, V gene, CDR3 protein, CDR3 DNA. The D gene is left open where the match is weak. The size field is filled for only some rows; it gives once, few, many or a size class.

clone_size: once; j_call: TRBJ2-2; d_call: NA; v_call: TRBV2; cdr3_aa: CASSEAGHTNTGELFF; cdr3_nt: TGTGCCAGCAGTGAAGCGGGACATACGAACACCGGGGAGCTGTTTTTT
clone_size: few; j_call: TRBJ1-2; d_call: NA; v_call: TRBV29-1; cdr3_aa: CSVVRGSSGYTF; cdr3_nt: TGCAGCGTTGTCCGGGGTTCTTCTGGCTACACCTTC
clone_size: NA; j_call: TRBJ2-1; d_call: TRBD1; v_call: TRBV11-2; cdr3_aa: CASRTVPRTGVRNEQFF; cdr3_nt: TGTGCCAGCAGAACAGTCCCTCGGACAGGGGTAAGGAATGAGCAGTTCTTC
clone_size: NA; j_call: TRBJ2-3; d_call: TRBD2; v_call: TRBV9; cdr3_aa: CASSGLAGRTDTQYF; cdr3_nt: TGTGCCAGCAGCGGTCTAGCGGGACGCACAGATACGCAGTATTTT
clone_size: few; j_call: TRBJ2-7; d_call: TRBD1; v_call: TRBV6-5; cdr3_aa: CASSRPGQGLYEQYF; cdr3_nt: TGTGCCAGCAGTCGGCCCGGACAGGGTTTATACGAGCAGTACTTC
clone_size: NA; j_call: TRBJ1-5; d_call: TRBD1; v_call: TRBV28; cdr3_aa: CASSSPGGQGSNQPQHF; cdr3_nt: TGTGCCAGCAGTTCGCCAGGAGGACAGGGCAGCAATCAGCCCCAGCATTTT
clone_size: NA; j_call: TRBJ2-2; d_call: NA; v_call: TRBV3-1/TRBV3-2; cdr3_aa: CASSPGGSNTGELFF; cdr3_nt: TGTGCCAGCAGCCCCGGGGGATCGAACACCGGGGAGCTGTTTTTT
clone_size: NA; j_call: TRBJ2-3; d_call: TRBD2; v_call: TRBV25-1; cdr3_aa: CASSEFGGVSTDTQYF; cdr3_nt: TGTGCCAGCAGTGAATTCGGGGGGGTAAGCACAGATACGCAGTATTTT
clone_size: NA; j_call: TRBJ1-1; d_call: NA; v_call: TRBV5-8; cdr3_aa: CASSPRSMNTEAFF; cdr3_nt: TGTGCCAGCAGCCCCAGATCCATGAACACTGAAGCTTTCTTT
clone_size: NA; j_call: TRBJ2-7; d_call: NA; v_call: TRBV18; cdr3_aa: CASSPGPGTYEQYF; cdr3_nt: TGTGCCAGCTCACCAGGGCCGGGAACCTACGAGCAGTACTTC
clone_size: NA; j_call: TRBJ2-3; d_call: TRBD2; v_call: TRBV9; cdr3_aa: CASSPGTSGNTDTQYF; cdr3_nt: TGTGCCAGCAGCCCCGGGACTAGCGGGAACACAGATACGCAGTATTTT
clone_size: NA; j_call: TRBJ2-1; d_call: NA; v_call: TRBV27; cdr3_aa: CASSLPLGGRGGISYNEQFF; cdr3_nt: TGTGCCAGCAGTTTACCCTTAGGGGGCCGGGGGGGCATCTCCTACAATGAGCAGTTCTTC
clone_size: few; j_call: TRBJ2-1; d_call: TRBD2; v_call: TRBV6-5; cdr3_aa: CASRTPGLAINEQFF; cdr3_nt: TGTGCCAGCAGGACTCCGGGACTAGCGATCAATGAGCAGTTCTTC
clone_size: NA; j_call: TRBJ1-2; d_call: NA; v_call: TRBV7-2; cdr3_aa: CASSLEVRSGGYTF; cdr3_nt: TGTGCCAGCAGCTTAGAAGTCCGGTCAGGTGGCTACACCTTC
clone_size: NA; j_call: TRBJ1-2; d_call: NA; v_call: TRBV5-1; cdr3_aa: CASSSTGTFNYGYTF; cdr3_nt: TGCGCCAGCAGCTCCACCGGGACATTTAACTATGGCTACACCTTC
clone_size: NA; j_call: TRBJ2-3; d_call: TRBD2; v_call: TRBV5-1; cdr3_aa: CASSFPLAGVPSQKDGYADTQYF; cdr3_nt: TGCGCCAGCAGCTTTCCGCTAGCGGGGGTACCTTCGCAAAAGGACGGGTACGCAGATACGCAGTATTTT
clone_size: NA; j_call: TRBJ1-2; d_call: NA; v_call: TRBV11-2; cdr3_aa: CASSLAVNYGYTF; cdr3_nt: TGTGCCAGCAGCTTAGCAGTGAACTATGGCTACACCTTC
clone_size: NA; j_call: TRBJ2-1; d_call: TRBD1; v_call: TRBV7-9; cdr3_aa: CASSRDSSYNEQFF; cdr3_nt: TGTGCCAGCAGCCGGGACAGCTCCTACAATGAGCAGTTCTTC
clone_size: NA; j_call: TRBJ2-7; d_call: TRBD1; v_call: TRBV18; cdr3_aa: CASSPGTGAEQYF; cdr3_nt: TGTGCCAGCTCACCAGGGACAGGGGCCGAGCAGTACTTC
clone_size: NA; j_call: TRBJ1-1; d_call: TRBD1; v_call: TRBV7-3; cdr3_aa: CASSLDGTGLTEAFF; cdr3_nt: TGTGCCAGCAGCTTAGATGGGACAGGTTTAACCGAAGCTTTCTTT
clone_size: NA; j_call: TRBJ1-2; d_call: TRBD1; v_call: TRBV6-1; cdr3_aa: CASRPTGGRTYGYTF; cdr3_nt: TGTGCCAGCAGGCCAACAGGGGGTAGGACCTATGGCTACACCTTC
clone_size: NA; j_call: TRBJ2-7; d_call: TRBD1; v_call: TRBV6-6; cdr3_aa: CASIPSRGRNEQYF; cdr3_nt: TGTGCCAGCATCCCATCCAGGGGGCGTAACGAGCAGTACTTC
clone_size: NA; j_call: TRBJ2-3; d_call: TRBD1; v_call: TRBV5-8; cdr3_aa: CASSLERQGAADTQYF; cdr3_nt: TGTGCCAGCAGCTTGGAGCGACAGGGGGCCGCAGATACGCAGTATTTT
clone_size: NA; j_call: TRBJ1-4; d_call: TRBD1; v_call: TRBV28; cdr3_aa: CASSWDRDEKLFF; cdr3_nt: TGTGCCAGCAGTTGGGACAGGGATGAAAAACTGTTTTTT
clone_size: NA; j_call: TRBJ2-3; d_call: TRBD2; v_call: TRBV6-5; cdr3_aa: CASRVISGGSDTQYF; cdr3_nt: TGTGCCAGCAGGGTAATTAGCGGGGGATCGGATACGCAGTATTTT